The next 26 T cell receptor beta chains were all read from a single sample in a study of OX40 agonist ivuxolimab in advanced cancers. The repertoire was sequenced with immunoSEQ multiplex PCR; TCRdb's copy has only in-frame clones and lacks some. The sample yields tens of thousands of clones, 75% to 95% seen once. Here the sequenced sample was CD4+ or CD8+ T cells sorted from blood, taken in a trial of the OX40 agonist ivuxolimab. The receptors originated from an adult with an advanced solid tumor such as melanoma, head and neck, liver or kidney cancer.

The chain has TRBV28 and TRBJ2-2; D gene ambiguous. The CDR3 is made up of 13 amino acids. Trimming pared 8 bases from V and 6 bases from J, leaving 13 bases between. In germline, CDR1 is MDHEN, CDR2 SYDVKM. CDR3 nucleotide sequence: TGTGCCAGCCGAGGAAGCCGCGCCGGGGAGCTGTTTTTT. Protein: CASRGSRAGELFF.

This rearrangement joins TRBV2 to TRBJ1-4; weak D call: TRBD1 (5 bases). V was cut by 7 bases and J by 8 bases, with 11 bases left in between. This CDR3 is built from 12 residues. The germline CDR1 and CDR2 sequences are SNHLY and FYNNEI. Written as DNA, the CDR3 is TGTGCCAGCATCGACACAGGAGAAAAACTGTTTTTT. Translated: CASIDTGEKLFF.

The rearrangement uses TRBV7-2 and TRBJ2-1; 9 bases match TRBD2. This CDR3 has 15 amino acids. The germline gives CDR1 SGHTA, CDR2 FQGNSA. J was trimmed by 7 bases and V by 5 bases; bases with no gene match: 9. The DNA of the CDR3 is TGTGCCAGCAGCGGCGCGGCGGGAGGGGGGAATGAGCAGTTCTTC. This translates into CASSGAAGGGNEQFF.

About this clone itself: A read error may account for a junction end that differs from germline. The chain recombines TRBV7-7 with TRBJ2-1; D is unclear. Per the germline V gene, CDR1 is SSHAT and CDR2 is FNYEAQ (reference sequence). This CDR3 has 15 residues. The CDR3 DNA reads TGTGCTAGCAGCCGCCTCTCAATTGAGAGCAATGAGCAGTTCTTC. Protein: CASSRLSIESNEQFF.

The chain combines TRBV11-2 with TRBJ2-3; 12 positions match TRBD2. With V trimmed by 5 bases and J by 4 bases, 4 bases remained unmatched. Per the germline V gene, CDR1 is SGHAT and CDR2 is FQNNGV. The CDR3 sequence is 15 residues long. The CDR3, as DNA: TGTGCCAGCAGCCCGGGACTAGCGGGCGCAGATACGCAGTATTTT. Translated: CASSPGLAGADTQYF.

The chain employs TRBV5-1 and TRBJ2-3; TRBD1 matches at 9 bases. Losses at the gene ends were 4 bases for V and 6 bases for J; bases not matched to a gene: 6. The CDR3 is made up of 14 amino acids. Germline V gene lookup returns CDR1 SGHRS and CDR2 YFSETQ. In DNA, the CDR3 is TGCGCCAGCAGCGTACAGGGGGCGGCCGATACGCAGTATTTT. Translation: CASSVQGAADTQYF.

The genes are TRBV4-2 and TRBJ2-1, with D perhaps being TRBD1 or TRBD2 (5 bases each). V lost 1 base, J lost 7 bases, and 23 bases lay in between. The CDR3 sequence is 18 residues long. The germline V gene has CDR1 LGHNA and CDR2 YNFKEQ. CDR3 coding DNA: TGTGCCAGCAGCCAAGGGGACCGGATGAGCGGTCTTTGGAATGAGCAGTTCTTC. This encodes CASSQGDRMSGLWNEQFF.

The J gene is TRBJ1-1, the V gene TRBV5-1; D not resolved. Trimming took 0 bases from V and 1 from J, leaving 10 bases between them. Germline CDR1 SGHRS, CDR2 YFSETQ. The CDR3 is 15 residues long. The CDR3 loop reads CASSLEVAGNTEAFF. The CDR3 DNA reads as TGCGCCAGCAGCTTGGAAGTGGCGGGGAACACTGAAGCTTTCTTT.

The rearrangement joins TRBV5-6 to TRBJ1-3, with unresolved D. Trimming left V 4 bases short and J 0 bases short, with 8 bases between. Germline assignment: CDR1 SGHDT and CDR2 YYEEEE. This CDR3 comprises 14 residues. For the CDR3, the DNA is TGTGCCAGCAGCACCACGAGCTCTGGAAACACCATATATTTT. The encoded protein is CASSTTSSGNTIYF.

In nucleotides, the CDR3 is TGTGCCTGGAAGTGGACAGGACCTAACTATGGCTACACCTTC. It specifies CAWKWTGPNYGYTF. The V call is TRBV30, the J call TRBJ1-2; 7 bases agree with TRBD1. CDR1 and CDR2 from the germline V gene are GTSNPN and SVGIG (reference sequence). Trimming cost V 4 bases and J 0 bases; bases outside gene matches: 5. The CDR3 length is 14 residues.

The V call is TRBV5-4, the J call TRBJ2-5; D unresolved. Trimming stripped 0 bases from V and 4 bases from J, with 13 bases between. The CDR3 is made up of 15 amino acids. Germline CDR1 is SGHNT and CDR2 is YYREEE (reference sequence). CDR3 residues: CASSLGPGSGETQYF. The CDR3 DNA sequence: TGTGCCAGCAGCTTGGGTCCGGGTTCAGGAGAGACCCAGTACTTC.

On this clone itself: Other DNA sequences in this sample translate to the same CDR3. In DNA, the CDR3 is TGTGCCAGCAGTCTCTTCAGGGGCTTTAATTCACCCCTCCACTTT. Encoded protein: CASSLFRGFNSPLHF. This rearrangement joins TRBV6-4 to TRBJ1-6, with D maybe TRBD1 (6 bases). Germline CDR1 MRHNA, CDR2 SNTAGT. The CDR3 spans 15 residues. Trimming stripped 5 bases from V and 6 bases from J, with 14 bases between.

The chain is built from TRBV29-1 and TRBJ2-3; perhaps TRBD1 as D (7 bases). Trimming took off 8 bases at V and 1 base at J, with 16 bases between the two ends. There are 14 residues in the CDR3. Looked up from germline, CDR1 is SQVTM and CDR2 is ANQGSEA. Written as DNA, the CDR3 is TGCAGCTTAAACAGGGGACTGGGCACAGATACGCAGTATTTT. Translating it yields CSLNRGLGTDTQYF.

This clone appeared a single time. V and J are TRBV5-1 and TRBJ2-7, with D unresolved. CDR3 size: 15 residues. Germline-derived CDR1 and CDR2 are SGHRS and YFSETQ. The V end was cut by 1 base, the J end by 3 bases, with 14 bases between. The CDR3 DNA reads as TGCGCCAGCAGCTTGTCGCTCTCTTTCAACTACGAGCAGTACTTC. Translating gives CASSLSLSFNYEQYF.

V gene TRBV28 combines with J gene TRBJ2-1; 12 bases agree with TRBD2. The CDR3 spans 12 residues. Trimming removed 6 bases from V and 10 bases from J; junction bases left unmatched: 1. Germline CDR1 MDHEN, CDR2 SYDVKM. In nucleotides, the CDR3 is TGTGCCAGCAGACTAGCGGGGGGCGAGCAGTTCTTC. Its protein is CASRLAGGEQFF.

About this clone itself: Other DNA sequences of this sample code for an identical CDR3. This chain connects TRBV7-2 to TRBJ2-7; 9 bases are a match to TRBD1. Germline CDR1 reads SGHTA; CDR2 reads FQGNSA. The CDR3 length is 15 residues. V gave up 3 bases and J gave up 4 bases; unmatched junction bases: 7. In nucleotides, the CDR3 is TGTGCCAGCAGCTTGGCACAGGGGGCATCTTACGAGCAGTACTTC. The encoded protein is CASSLAQGASYEQYF.

This clone appeared a single time. The rearrangement links TRBV7-9 to TRBJ2-3, with 10 bases matching TRBD2. This CDR3 region has 16 residues. The ends lost 5 bases at V and 6 bases at J; junction bases unmatched: 11. Germline V CDR1 and CDR2: SEHNR, FQNEAQ (reference sequence). The CDR3 DNA is TGTGCCAGCAGCGTTAACCGAGCGGGAGGGCTGGATACGCAGTATTTT. As protein: CASSVNRAGGLDTQYF.

The chain employs TRBV5-1 and TRBJ1-4; D gene ambiguous. This CDR3 has 15 residues. CDR1 and CDR2 (germline): SGHRS, YFSETQ. V shed 4 bases and J shed 5 bases, with 15 bases lying between them. CDR3 residues: CASSANSGPNEKLFF. DNA of the CDR3: TGCGCCAGCAGCGCCAATTCCGGCCCAAATGAAAAACTGTTTTTT.

This rearrangement joins TRBV18 to TRBJ2-5, with TRBD2 matching 8 bases. Germline V lookup: CDR1 KGHSH, CDR2 LQKENI. J lost 5 bases, V lost 2 bases, and 13 bases had no gene match. This CDR3 has 17 residues. The CDR3 here is CASSPVRASGSGETQYF. In nucleotides, the CDR3 is TGTGCCAGCTCACCAGTAAGGGCCAGCGGGAGTGGTGAGACCCAGTACTTC. The full variable domain, completed using reference TRBV18 and TRBJ2-5, is NAGVMQNPRHLVRRRGQEARLRCSPMKGHSHVYWYRQLPEEGLKFMVYLQKENIIDESGMPKERFSAEFPKEGPSILRIQQVVRGDSAAYFCASSPVRASGSGETQYFGPGTRLLVL.

V gene TRBV5-1 combines with J gene TRBJ2-7; the D call may be TRBD1 or TRBD2 (6 bases each). CDR1 and CDR2 (germline): SGHRS, YFSETQ. Trimming cost V 2 bases and J 0 bases, with 12 bases left between them. The CDR3 sequence is 15 residues long. CDR3 amino acids: CASSFGGSSSYEQYF. The CDR3 DNA reads TGCGCCAGCAGCTTCGGGGGCTCGAGCTCCTACGAGCAGTACTTC.

The chain is built from TRBV28 and TRBJ2-7; D perhaps matches TRBD1 (5 bases). Germline V lookup: CDR1 MDHEN, CDR2 SYDVKM. The CDR3 covers 12 residues. The V end was cut by 1 base, the J end by 10 bases, with 11 bases between. The DNA of the CDR3 is TGTGCCAGCAGTTTATTATCAGGGCGCCAGTACTTC. This codes for CASSLLSGRQYF.

V is TRBV7-9 and J is TRBJ2-1; tentative D call: TRBD2 (6 bases). CDR3 length: 14 amino acids. In germline, CDR1 is SEHNR, CDR2 FQNEAQ (reference sequence). Trimming pared 1 base from V and 10 bases from J, leaving 14 bases between. The CDR3: CASSLGSSEGEQFF. For the CDR3, the DNA is TGTGCCAGCAGCTTAGGATCTAGCGAAGGGGAGCAGTTCTTC. The variable domain in full, completed from reference TRBV7-9 and TRBJ2-1, reads DTGVSQNPRHKITKRGQNVTFRCDPISEHNRLYWYRQTLGQGPEFLTYFQNEAQLEKSRLLSDRFSAERPKGSFSTLEIQRTEQGDSAMYLCASSLGSSEGEQFFGPGTRLTVL.

The chain joins TRBV7-2 to TRBJ1-1; unclear D gene. Germline V gives CDR1 SGHTA, CDR2 FQGNSA. V lost 3 bases and J 6 bases, leaving 8 bases between the germline ends. This CDR3 is built from 12 residues. CDR3 bases: TGTGCCAGCAGCTTGTTGGGGTCTGAAGCTTTCTTT. Translation gives CASSLLGSEAFF.

The chain uses TRBV27 and TRBJ2-7; D may be TRBD2 (7 bases). From germline, CDR1 is MNHEY and CDR2 SMNVEV (reference sequence). The CDR3 totals 15 residues. V was shortened by 3 bases and J by 2 bases, with 14 bases between the two germline ends. The CDR3 loop reads CASSLGGRDTYEQYF. CDR3 nucleotides: TGTGCCAGCAGTTTGGGGGGGCGGGACACCTACGAGCAGTACTTC.

CDR3: CASSVMGLAGETQYF. CDR3 coding DNA: TGTGCCAGCAGCGTCATGGGGCTAGCGGGAGAGACCCAGTACTTC. The V and J genes are TRBV2 and TRBJ2-5, with 8 bases identical to TRBD2. Germline CDR1 and CDR2: SNHLY and FYNNEI. This CDR3 comprises 15 residues. V was clipped by 6 bases and J by 4 bases; unmatched bases: 10.

The chain carries TRBV5-1 and TRBJ2-2; TRBD1 matches 9 bases. The length of the CDR3 is 15 residues. Germline lookup yields CDR1 SGHRS and CDR2 YFSETQ. With V trimmed by 0 bases and J by 6 bases, 3 bases remained unmatched. This chain's CDR3 is CASSLGTGDPGELFF. In DNA, the CDR3 is TGCGCCAGCAGCTTGGGGACAGGGGATCCCGGGGAGCTGTTTTTT.